This is a list of T cell receptor beta chains from one sample in a study of cytomegalovirus exposure and HLA in healthy donors. The method was immunoSEQ multiplex PCR; TCRdb's version includes in-frame clones alone and lacks a portion of them. The sample contains around 150,000 clones, over 70% of which appear only once. Sequencing used PBMCs. These receptor sequences come from a young man in good health and CMV-seronegative. CDR3s leave out the opening cysteine and the closing phenylalanine or tryptophan. Fields, in order: clone size, V gene, J gene, CDR3 protein. Size tells how often a clone was seen (once, few, many) or the class of an expanded clone, and some rows leave it out.

size: .; V: TRBV6-6; J: TRBJ2-7; CDR3: ASSPRTSLDEQY
size: .; V: TRBV6-1; J: TRBJ2-7; CDR3: ASSEAGGGYEQY
size: .; V: TRBV20-1; J: TRBJ1-1; CDR3: SARVQGLTF
size: .; V: TRBV11-2; J: TRBJ2-5; CDR3: ASSFPRKAGPTQETQY
size: once; V: TRBV10-1; J: .; CDR3: ASSESLGGSYEQY
size: .; V: TRBV27; J: TRBJ1-2; CDR3: ASSPKLQSRGTLTYT
size: once; V: TRBV18; J: TRBJ2-1; CDR3: ASSPSTNEQF
size: once; V: TRBV7-2; J: TRBJ2-7; CDR3: ASSPPSSYEQY
size: .; V: TRBV10-3; J: TRBJ1-2; CDR3: AISEVQSANYGYT
size: .; V: TRBV5-1; J: TRBJ2-6; CDR3: ASSLMGLSGANVLT
size: .; V: TRBV7-8; J: TRBJ2-7; CDR3: ASSLAPSGAYEQY
size: once; V: TRBV5-1; J: TRBJ2-3; CDR3: ASSLTSGRWTDTQY
size: .; V: TRBV30; J: TRBJ2-7; CDR3: AWSTSGRASSYEQY
size: .; V: TRBV28; J: TRBJ2-3; CDR3: ASSAGTSESY
size: .; V: TRBV6-5; J: TRBJ2-7; CDR3: ASSYGTSGPYEQY
size: once; V: TRBV28; J: TRBJ2-3; CDR3: ASSSLAGVEFNTQY
size: .; V: TRBV27; J: TRBJ2-4; CDR3: ASSPVSGNIQY
size: once; V: TRBV9; J: TRBJ2-3; CDR3: ASCREGRDTQY
size: few; V: TRBV29-1; J: TRBJ1-4; CDR3: SVNREGEKLF
size: .; V: TRBV19; J: .; CDR3: ASTPRGGTGEQY
size: .; V: TRBV5-8; J: TRBJ1-1; CDR3: ASSRGTGVGNTEAF
size: .; V: TRBV9; J: TRBJ1-2; CDR3: ASSVGGGSYGYT
size: once; V: TRBV2; J: TRBJ2-3; CDR3: ASSTGAGQADTQY
size: .; V: TRBV11-2; J: TRBJ1-1; CDR3: ASSLERTEAF